This passage covers 2 T cell receptor beta chains from one sample sequenced in a study of identical twins. TCRdb recomputed calls from the 5' RACE reads with MiXCR, one row per CDR3 protein. The sample carries some 1,600,000 distinct CDR3 sequences, under 35% recorded once. The sequenced material came from cord blood. Source of these receptors: a newborn girl in good health.

This clonotype came up many times. The chain joins TRBV11-2 to TRBJ1-2; D might be TRBD1 (6 bases). Germline V gives CDR1 SGHAT, CDR2 FQNNGV. V lost 5 bases and J lost 4, with 11 bases in between. This CDR3 is 13 amino acids long. The CDR3 sequence: CASSPTDSYGYTF. CDR3 nucleotide sequence: TGTGCCAGCAGCCCCACGGACAGCTATGGCTACACCTTC.

The chain combines TRBV28 with TRBJ2-7; tentative D call: TRBD2 (6 bases). Germline V gene sequence: CDR1 MDHEN, CDR2 SYDVKM. V gave up 6 bases and J gave up 2 bases, with 14 bases separating them. The CDR3 has 14 amino acids. CDR3: CASSDHSGTYEQYF. CDR3 coding DNA: TGTGCCAGCAGCGACCATAGCGGAACCTACGAGCAGTACTTC.